The T cell receptor beta chain under discussion was sequenced for a study of shared clonotypes between healthy human individuals. Details on this clone: Its cognate antigen is unknown.

Profiling relied on immunoSEQ multiplex PCR, and the TCRdb table lists in-frame clones only, not all of them. The sample includes hundreds of thousands of clones, almost 97% of them seen just once. Study results and limitations: The naive CD4 repertoires of a handful of donors were compared, and around 5% of clonotypes were shared.

Looked up from germline, CDR1 is SGHVS and CDR2 is FQNEAQ. The junction had 8 bases not matched to a gene; V was cut back by 1 base and J by 6 bases. This CDR3 spans 18 amino acids. Sequencing input: naive CD4+ T cells sorted from blood. Subset noted: CD45RA+ positively selected. V usage is TRBV7-8 and J usage is TRBJ2-4; 14 bases are shared with TRBD2. This TCR was recovered from a woman aged 25 to 45 in good health. The CDR3 is CASSLVSGTSGSTNIQYF. CDR3 coding DNA: TGTGCCAGCAGCTTAGTCTCCGGGACTAGCGGGAGTACAAACATTCAGTACTTC.